This T cell receptor (beta chain) was sequenced in a study of OX40 agonist ivuxolimab in advanced cancers. Study at large: The drug used for patients, ivuxolimab, was an agonistic anti-OX40 (CD134) antibody. Prior anti-PD-1, anti-PD-L1 or anti-CTLA-4 therapy did not bar entry, and roughly 40% had some.

This CDR3 spans 16 amino acids. The germline gives CDR1 MNHNS, CDR2 SASEGT. With 4 bases removed from V and 0 bases from J, the gap between germline ends came to 13 bases. Clones were sequenced by immunoSEQ multiplex PCR, and TCRdb holds only the in-frame ones, with some missing. This table has about 88,000 clones, around 85% appearing once. Findings of the study overall: CD4+ and CD8+ blood T cells expanded clonally by week 6 at 0.1 to 3.0 mg/kg. The study did not work out the antigen specificity of the expanded peripheral T cells.

Remarks on this clone: Its target is not known.

V gene TRBV6-1 combines with J gene TRBJ1-5; D unclear. The sample consisted of CD4+ or CD8+ T cells sorted from blood, taken in a trial of the OX40 agonist ivuxolimab. This sequence originates from an adult with an advanced solid tumor such as melanoma, head and neck, liver or kidney cancer. CDR3 residues: CASSVLGPGSNQPQHF. The CDR3 DNA reads as TGTGCCAGCAGTGTCTTGGGTCCTGGTAGCAATCAGCCCCAGCATTTT.